These 6 T cell receptor beta chains were sequenced from one sample in a study of cytomegalovirus exposure and HLA in healthy donors. The study ran its PCR with 60 Vbeta and 13 Jbeta primers. Produced via immunoSEQ multiplex PCR; TCRdb's table is partial and in-frame only. The table has roughly 170,000 clones, about four fifths seen once. Sequenced input: PBMCs. The source is a young man in good health and CMV-seropositive.

The rearrangement joins TRBV6-1 to TRBJ2-7, with 7 positions matching TRBD2. The CDR3 runs to 14 residues. J was trimmed by 2 bases and V by 6 bases; bases with no gene match: 7. From germline, CDR1 is MNHNS and CDR2 SASEGT. DNA of the CDR3: TGTGCCAGCAGGCCTAGCGGTAATACCTACGAGCAGTACTTC. Its translation: CASRPSGNTYEQYF.

Comment on this clone: At the DNA level, this CDR3 is encoded by other sequences in the same sample as well. The V and J genes are TRBV5-1 and TRBJ2-7; 8 bases are shared with TRBD2. Germline lookup yields CDR1 SGHRS and CDR2 YFSETQ. V was clipped by 2 bases and J by 0 bases; unmatched bases: 4. The CDR3 runs to 15 residues. The CDR3 DNA reads as TGCGCCAGCAGCTTAGCCGGGACTAGCTCCTACGAGCAGTACTTC. It specifies CASSLAGTSSYEQYF. The whole variable domain, filled in from reference TRBV5-1 and TRBJ2-7, reads KAGVTQTPRYLIKTRGQQVTLSCSPISGHRSVSWYQQTPGQGLQFLFEYFSETQRNKGNFPGRFSGRQFSNSRSEMNVSTLELGDSALYLCASSLAGTSSYEQYFGPGTRLTVT.

The chain employs TRBV5-6 and TRBJ2-5, with unresolved D. TRBJ2-7 matches the DNA end more closely, so the J call is doubtful. The CDR3 spans 9 residues. Germline CDR1 and CDR2: SGHDT and YYEEEE. The CDR3 loop is CASNNEQYF. As DNA, the CDR3 is TGTGCCAGCAATAACGAGCAGTACTTC.

The chain carries TRBV6-1 and TRBJ2-3, with TRBD2 matching over 9 bases. The CDR3 has 15 amino acids. V lost 2 bases and J lost 3; bases outside the gene matches: 3. Germline values: CDR1 MNHNS, CDR2 SASEGT. This CDR3 reads CASSENSGRTDTQYF. The CDR3 DNA is TGTGCCAGCAGTGAAAATAGCGGGAGAACAGATACGCAGTATTTT.

The chain combines TRBV11-3 with TRBJ2-7; 9 nucleotides agree with TRBD2. CDR3 length equals 15 residues. The germline V gene encodes CDR1 SGHNT and CDR2 YENEEA. Trimming at V came to 4 bases and at J to 1 base, leaving 5 bases not matched to a gene. The CDR3 loop is CASSSQRGESYEQYF. The CDR3 DNA reads as TGTGCCAGCAGCTCGCAGCGGGGGGAATCCTACGAGCAGTACTTC.

The chain recombines TRBV27 with TRBJ2-7; 9 nucleotides match TRBD2. Germline CDR1 reads MNHEY; CDR2 reads SMNVEV (reference sequence). The CDR3 sequence is 15 residues long. The J segment lost 2 bases and the V segment lost 2 bases, leaving 4 bases of the junction unmatched. CDR3 in DNA: TGTGCCAGCAGTTTAAATAGCGGGGGCACCTACGAGCAGTACTTC. This translates into CASSLNSGGTYEQYF.